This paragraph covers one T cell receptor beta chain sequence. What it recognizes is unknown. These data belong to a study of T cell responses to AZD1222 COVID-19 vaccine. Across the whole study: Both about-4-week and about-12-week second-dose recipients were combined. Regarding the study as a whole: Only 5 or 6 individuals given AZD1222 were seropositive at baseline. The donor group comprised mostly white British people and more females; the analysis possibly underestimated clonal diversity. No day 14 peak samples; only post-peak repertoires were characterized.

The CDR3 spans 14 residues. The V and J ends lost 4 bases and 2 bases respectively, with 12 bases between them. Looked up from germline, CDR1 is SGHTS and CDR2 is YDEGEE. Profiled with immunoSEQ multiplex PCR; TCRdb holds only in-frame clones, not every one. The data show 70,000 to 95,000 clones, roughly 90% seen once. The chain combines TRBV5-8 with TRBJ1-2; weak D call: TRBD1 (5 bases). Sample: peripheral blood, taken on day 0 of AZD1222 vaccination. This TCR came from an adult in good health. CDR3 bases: TGTGCCAGCAGCCTGGGGCCCCGGAACTATGGCTACACCTTC. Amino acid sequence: CASSLGPRNYGYTF.